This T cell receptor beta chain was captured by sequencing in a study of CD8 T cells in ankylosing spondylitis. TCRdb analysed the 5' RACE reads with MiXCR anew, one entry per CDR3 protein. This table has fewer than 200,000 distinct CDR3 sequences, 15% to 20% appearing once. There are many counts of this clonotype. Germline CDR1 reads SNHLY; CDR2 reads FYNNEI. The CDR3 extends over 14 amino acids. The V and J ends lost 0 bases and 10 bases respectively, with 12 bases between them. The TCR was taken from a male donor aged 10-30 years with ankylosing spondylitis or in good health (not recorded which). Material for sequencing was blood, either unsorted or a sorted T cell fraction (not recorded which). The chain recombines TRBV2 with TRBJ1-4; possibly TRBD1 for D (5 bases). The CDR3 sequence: CASSEALRGGKLFF. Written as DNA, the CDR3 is TGTGCCAGCAGTGAAGCGCTTCGGGGGGGAAAACTGTTTTTT.